Listed below are T cell receptor beta chains from one sample, sequenced in a study of T cells after yellow fever vaccination. TCRdb independently ran MiXCR on the 5' RACE reads; one entry per CDR3 protein. This table has about 320,000 distinct CDR3 sequences, about 4.5% appearing once. The specimen comprised PBMCs, sampled 15 days after the yellow fever booster vaccination. These receptors were taken from a man in his late teens or twenties who received the YFV17D yellow fever vaccine. The CDR3 runs from the conserved cysteine through the conserved F or W. The D gene is left open where the match is weak.

J | V | D | CDR3
TRBJ1-2 | TRBV7-2 | NA | CASSDDMSYGYTF
TRBJ1-2 | TRBV5-6 | NA | CASSLYNNYGYTF
TRBJ1-2 | TRBV12-3/TRBV12-4 | NA | CASSFLGDAGYTF
TRBJ2-1 | TRBV29-1 | NA | CSVERTVEQFF
TRBJ2-7 | TRBV5-1 | NA | CASSGGPGGPPEQYF
TRBJ1-1 | TRBV25-1 | NA | CASSESRGGLEAFF
TRBJ2-3 | TRBV12-3/TRBV12-4 | TRBD1 | CASSLRQGVPTDTQYF
TRBJ2-1 | TRBV5-1 | NA | CASSSQGTDEQFF
TRBJ2-2 | TRBV5-1 | TRBD1 | CASSYGQGVAGELFF
TRBJ2-3 | TRBV27 | TRBD1 | CASSPGQPTDTQYF
TRBJ1-6 | TRBV7-8 | NA | CASSLVALGPNPSPLHF
TRBJ2-1 | TRBV21-1 | NA | CASSKVRGQGANNEQFF
TRBJ1-2 | TRBV18 | NA | CASSPERPAYGYTF
TRBJ1-6 | TRBV20-1 | NA | CSARQQGSLSPLHF